Following are 27 T cell receptor beta chains from one sample sequenced in a study of blood T cell repertoires in COVID-19. The data were produced by immunoSEQ multiplex PCR, yet TCRdb's version contains in-frame clones alone and is incomplete. The table lists about 250,000 clones, about 83% of them singletons, with over 1.5% in the top ten. Sequencing input: peripheral blood. The receptors shown here come from a woman aged 40 to 50 who had recovered from COVID-19.

The rearrangement joins TRBV11-2 to TRBJ1-1; D is unresolved. V was pared by 0 bases and J by 4 bases, with 6 bases between. Germline V gives CDR1 SGHAT, CDR2 FQNNGV. The length of the CDR3 is 13 residues. The CDR3 DNA reads TGTGCCAGCAGCTTAGATTTGCGCACTGAAGCTTTCTTT. It yields the protein CASSLDLRTEAFF.

This clone occurred once. The chain joins TRBV6-5 to TRBJ1-2, with no clear D. V lost 8 bases and J 8 bases, leaving 18 bases between the germline ends. Germline CDR1 and CDR2: MNHEY and SVGAGI. CDR3 length: 13 amino acids. Here the CDR3 reads CASVRSSSYGYTF. CDR3 bases: TGTGCCAGCGTTAGGAGCAGCTCCTACGGCTACACCTTC.

The chain employs TRBV19 and TRBJ1-5; D perhaps matches TRBD1 (5 bases). V was cut by 6 bases and J by 3 bases, with 12 bases left in between. The CDR3 spans 14 residues. Germline CDR1 is LNHDA and CDR2 is SQIVND (reference sequence). The CDR3 spells CASRVDSYNQPQHF. CDR3 sequence (DNA): TGTGCCAGTAGAGTAGACAGCTACAATCAGCCCCAGCATTTT.

This clone has more than one count but fewer than ten. The chain employs TRBV29-1 and TRBJ1-2; TRBD1 is a possible D gene (5 bases). This CDR3 is 10 amino acids long. Trimming shortened V by 6 bases and J by 8 bases, and 10 bases separated the two germline ends. Germline lookup yields CDR1 SQVTM and CDR2 ANQGSEA. CDR3 sequence (DNA): TGCAGCGTCGGACAAGCGGGCTACACCTTC. This encodes CSVGQAGYTF.

The chain employs TRBV7-2 and TRBJ1-1; TRBD1 might be the D (6 bases). V lost 3 bases to trimming and J lost 1 base, with 9 bases between them. The CDR3 is 14 residues long. Per germline, CDR1 SGHTA and CDR2 FQGNSA. The CDR3 here is CASSLGAGNTEAFF. Written as DNA, the CDR3 is TGTGCCAGCAGCTTGGGGGCCGGGAACACTGAAGCTTTCTTT.

The V and J genes are TRBV14 and TRBJ1-3, with a weak D call TRBD1 (6 bases). With 4 bases removed from V and 0 bases from J, the gap between germline ends came to 13 bases. The CDR3 runs 16 residues. Germline values: CDR1 SGHDN, CDR2 FVKESK. The CDR3 here is CASSRDILSSGNTIYF. The CDR3 bases are TGTGCCAGCAGCCGGGACATCTTGAGCTCTGGAAACACCATATATTTT.

A single count supports this clone. The CDR3 coding sequence is TGTGCCAGCACCTTATGGGCAGGGAACTATGGCTACACCTTC. Translating it yields CASTLWAGNYGYTF. The chain joins TRBV6-5 to TRBJ1-2; the D gene is possibly TRBD1 (5 bases). V lost 7 bases and J lost 2, with 14 bases in between. The CDR3 has 14 amino acids. CDR1 and CDR2 from the germline V gene are MNHEY and SVGAGI.

The chain uses TRBV6-1 and TRBJ2-5; TRBD1 is a possible D gene (5 bases). CDR3 length: 15 residues. In germline, CDR1 is MNHNS, CDR2 SASEGT. Trimming shortened V by 2 bases and J by 4 bases, and 14 bases separated the two germline ends. The CDR3 nucleotides read TGTGCCAGCAGTGAATGGCAGGGTGGCACAGAGACCCAGTACTTC. Translating gives CASSEWQGGTETQYF.

The chain links TRBV4-1 to TRBJ2-7; no clear D. Between the trimmed V and J ends, which lost 0 bases and 7 bases, there was a span of 22 bases. CDR3 size: 17 residues. From germline, CDR1 is MGHRA and CDR2 YSYEKL. The CDR3 nucleotides are TGCGCCAGCAGCCAAGATCGAGTTGCGGAGCCCCTTATGGAGCAGTACTTC. Translated: CASSQDRVAEPLMEQYF.

CDR3 in DNA: TGTGCCATCAGGCCCGGTGGGGGCGTCTATGGCTACACCTTC. Translated: CAIRPGGGVYGYTF. The chain recombines TRBV10-3 with TRBJ1-2; TRBD1 is a possible D gene (6 bases). Between the trimmed V and J ends, which lost 6 bases and 4 bases, there was a span of 15 bases. This CDR3 is built from 14 residues. Looked up from germline, CDR1 is ENHRY and CDR2 is SYGVKD.

The chain uses TRBV6-1 and TRBJ2-7, with D possibly TRBD2 on 6 matching bases. This CDR3 has 16 residues. Germline lookup yields CDR1 MNHNS and CDR2 SASEGT. V was cut by 4 bases and J by 1 base, with 17 bases left in between. CDR3 protein: CASSAQGGLASYEQYF. In DNA form, the CDR3 reads TGTGCCAGCAGTGCCCAAGGAGGGCTAGCGTCCTACGAGCAGTACTTC.

This clone was recorded a few times. This chain connects TRBV5-4 to TRBJ1-2, with TRBD1 as a possible D gene (5 bases). The CDR3 runs 15 residues. The V end lost 3 bases, the J end lost 6 bases, and 18 bases lay between the germline ends. Germline V gene data show CDR1 as SGHNT and CDR2 as YYREEE (reference sequence). The chain's CDR3 is CASSYQPRVVDGYTF. The CDR3 bases are TGTGCCAGCAGCTACCAACCCAGGGTAGTAGATGGCTACACCTTC. The entire variable domain, with the rest obtained from reference TRBV5-4 and TRBJ1-2, is as follows: ETGVTQSPTHLIKTRGQQVTLRCSSQSGHNTVSWYQQALGQGPQFIFQYYREEENGRGNFPPRFSGLQFPNYSSELNVNALELDDSALYLCASSYQPRVVDGYTFGSGTRLTVV.

The genes are TRBV28 and TRBJ1-1, with D hard to call. V was pared by 8 bases and J by 6 bases, with 19 bases between. Germline CDR1 and CDR2: MDHEN and SYDVKM. CDR3 length: 14 amino acids. CDR3 residues: CASVITRLPAEAFF. The CDR3 nucleotides read TGTGCCAGCGTTATTACGCGACTCCCGGCTGAAGCTTTCTTT.

The V and J genes are TRBV5-1 and TRBJ2-5, with 8 bases aligning to TRBD2. V trimming: 2 bases; J trimming: 1 base; junction bases outside the gene matches: 7. Germline CDR1 is SGHRS and CDR2 is YFSETQ. This CDR3 contains 16 residues. CDR3 in DNA: TGCGCCAGCAGCTTTCGCGGGGGGAACATCCAAGAGACCCAGTACTTC. It specifies CASSFRGGNIQETQYF.

V is TRBV4-1 and J is TRBJ1-1; 7 bases align to TRBD1. The CDR3 length is 15 residues. J was trimmed by 4 bases and V by 1 base; bases with no gene match: 6. Germline V gives CDR1 MGHRA, CDR2 YSYEKL. CDR3 nucleotide sequence: TGCGCCAGCAGCCAAGTTTACAGGGGAGGCACTGAAGCTTTCTTT. Translating gives CASSQVYRGGTEAFF.

The chain employs TRBV27 and TRBJ1-1, with 8 nucleotides matching TRBD1. The ends lost 4 bases at V and 1 base at J; junction bases unmatched: 14. This CDR3 has 18 residues. CDR1 and CDR2 from the germline V gene are MNHEY and SMNVEV (reference sequence). The CDR3 sequence: CASSYTPGRGRGNTEAFF. CDR3 in DNA: TGTGCCAGCAGTTATACTCCGGGCAGGGGGCGAGGGAACACTGAAGCTTTCTTT.

CDR3 nucleotides: TGTGCCAGCAGCGTAAGCCGTGGGGGACAGGGGGATTTACGCAATCAGCCCCAGCATTTT. Protein: CASSVSRGGQGDLRNQPQHF. The chain uses TRBV9 and TRBJ1-5; 11 bases align to TRBD1. V was clipped by 1 base and J by 2 bases; unmatched bases: 14. The CDR3 consists of 20 residues. Germline CDR1 SGDLS, CDR2 YYNGEE.

This chain connects TRBV2 to TRBJ2-1; no clear D. Looked up from germline, CDR1 is SNHLY and CDR2 is FYNNEI. This CDR3 region has 15 residues. V lost 6 bases to trimming and J lost 0 bases, with 12 bases between them. This chain's CDR3 is CASSLLESSYNEQFF. Here the CDR3 DNA reads TGTGCCAGCAGCCTTCTAGAGAGCTCCTACAATGAGCAGTTCTTC.

This clone is a singleton in its sample. CDR3: CASSLVRGRKDSPLHF. CDR3 bases: TGTGCCAGCAGCTTGGTGAGGGGGCGAAAGGATTCACCCCTCCACTTT. The V gene is TRBV5-6, the J gene TRBJ1-6, with 7 bases that match TRBD1. J gave up 8 bases and V 0 bases, and 8 bases lay outside the gene matches. There are 16 residues in the CDR3. Looked up from germline, CDR1 is SGHDT and CDR2 is YYEEEE.

CDR3 nucleotide sequence: TGTGCCAGCAGCGTTTACGGGGCCTACAATGAGCAGTTCTTC. As protein: CASSVYGAYNEQFF. The chain uses TRBV9 and TRBJ2-1; possible D gene TRBD2, 5 bases. V was shortened by 2 bases and J by 2 bases, with 8 bases between the two germline ends. Germline V gene lookup returns CDR1 SGDLS and CDR2 YYNGEE. The CDR3 has 14 residues.

The chain combines TRBV2 with TRBJ2-7, with D possibly being TRBD1 (7 bases). The CDR3 totals 14 residues. V dropped 3 bases and J dropped 3 bases, with 12 bases sitting between them. In germline, CDR1 is SNHLY, CDR2 FYNNEI. This chain's CDR3 is CASSEQGGVYEQYF. For the CDR3, the DNA is TGTGCCAGCAGTGAGCAGGGGGGAGTCTACGAGCAGTACTTC.

This clone was counted once. The chain joins TRBV5-5 to TRBJ2-7, with TRBD1 as a possible D gene (6 bases). This CDR3 has 15 residues. The V end was cut by 2 bases, the J end by 0 bases, with 12 bases between. CDR1 and CDR2 from the germline V gene are SGHKS and YYEKEE (reference sequence). The chain's CDR3 is CASSLTGILSYEQYF. The CDR3 region has the DNA TGTGCCAGCAGCTTAACAGGGATCCTCTCCTACGAGCAGTACTTC.

The rearrangement links TRBV5-1 to TRBJ2-6; D ambiguous. V lost 6 bases, J lost 0 bases, and 10 bases lay in between. In germline, CDR1 is SGHRS, CDR2 YFSETQ. CDR3 length: 15 residues. The CDR3 DNA reads TGCGCCAGCACAGACACGAGCTCTGGGGCCAACGTCCTGACTTTC. This gives the protein CASTDTSSGANVLTF.

The chain employs TRBV6-4 and TRBJ1-1; D unclear. V was cut by 7 bases and J by 0 bases, with 9 bases left in between. CDR3 length: 13 amino acids. Germline CDR1 MRHNA, CDR2 SNTAGT. CDR3 loop: CASILLVNTEAFF. The CDR3 DNA reads TGTGCCAGCATCCTACTCGTGAACACTGAAGCTTTCTTT.

In the case of this clone: The sample carries other DNA sequences with the same CDR3. CDR3 loop: CASSLGGPNTEAFF. In DNA, the CDR3 is TGCGCCAGCAGCTTGGGCGGGCCGAACACTGAAGCTTTCTTT. V gene TRBV5-1 combines with J gene TRBJ1-1; D unresolved. With 0 bases removed from V and 1 base from J, the gap between germline ends came to 7 bases. CDR1 is SGHRS and CDR2 is YFSETQ in the germline V gene. The CDR3 is made up of 14 amino acids.

The chain uses TRBV28 and TRBJ1-2; 9 nucleotides agree with TRBD1. V gave up 2 bases and J gave up 8 bases; unmatched junction bases: 9. CDR3 size: 15 residues. Per the germline V gene, CDR1 is MDHEN and CDR2 is SYDVKM. The CDR3 reads CASSLGGTGSLGYTF. CDR3 DNA sequence: TGTGCCAGCAGTTTAGGAGGGACAGGGAGTTTGGGCTACACCTTC.

The rearrangement links TRBV6-1 to TRBJ2-1; TRBD1 aligns across 11 bases. The CDR3 extends over 16 amino acids. V dropped 6 bases and J dropped 8; count of bases not matched to a gene: 12. The germline CDR1 and CDR2 sequences are MNHNS and SASEGT. CDR3 DNA: TGTGCCAGCAGGGAAACCGGGACAGGGGGAATTGATGAGCAGTTCTTC. This translates into CASRETGTGGIDEQFF.